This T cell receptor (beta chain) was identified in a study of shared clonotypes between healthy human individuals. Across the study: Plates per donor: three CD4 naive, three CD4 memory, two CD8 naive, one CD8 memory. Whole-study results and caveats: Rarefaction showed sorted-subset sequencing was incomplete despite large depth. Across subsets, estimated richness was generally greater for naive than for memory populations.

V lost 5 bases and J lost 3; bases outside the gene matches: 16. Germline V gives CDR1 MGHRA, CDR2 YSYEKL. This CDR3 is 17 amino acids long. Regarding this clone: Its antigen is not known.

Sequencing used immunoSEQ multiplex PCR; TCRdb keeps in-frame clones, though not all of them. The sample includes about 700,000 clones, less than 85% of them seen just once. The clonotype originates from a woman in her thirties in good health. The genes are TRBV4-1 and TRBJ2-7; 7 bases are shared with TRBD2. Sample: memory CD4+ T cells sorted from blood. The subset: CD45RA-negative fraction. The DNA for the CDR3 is TGCGCCAGCAGCTCCCAACCGCAGGCTAGCGGAGACTACGAGCAGTACTTC. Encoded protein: CASSSQPQASGDYEQYF.